The rows below give T cell receptor beta chains drawn from one sample of a study of tumor and adjacent non-tumor tissue in lung cancer. TCRdb recomputed calls from the multiplex PCR reads with MiXCR, one row per CDR3 protein. The table has 55,000 to 70,000 distinct CDR3 sequences, 55% to 70% seen once. Sequenced input: lung tumor tissue. Receptor source: a man aged 45-65 years with non-small cell lung cancer. The CDR3 runs from the conserved cysteine through the conserved F or W. The D gene is left open where the match is weak. Size is omitted from some rows. Given values are once, few, many or a class for expanded clones.

TRBV11-1	.	TRBJ2-7	.	CASSLSRGFYEQYF	TGTGCCAGTAGCTTATCGCGAGGATTCTACGAGCAGTACTTC
TRBV5-4	few	TRBJ2-7	TRBD1	CASSSGQGNYEQYF	TGTGCCAGCAGCTCCGGACAGGGCAACTACGAGCAGTACTTC
TRBV10-3	.	TRBJ2-1	TRBD2	CAISGGLAGEEQLF	TGTGCCATCAGTGGCGGACTAGCGGGAGAAGAGCAGCTCTTC
TRBV4-1	few	TRBJ2-5	TRBD2	CASIQDKGLAVETQYF	TGCGCCAGCATCCAAGATAAAGGACTAGCAGTAGAGACCCAGTACTTC
TRBV11-1	.	TRBJ2-2	.	CASSFQGRPGRLFF	TGTGCCAGCAGTTTTCAGGGTCGACCCGGGAGGCTGTTTTTT
TRBV6-5	.	TRBJ2-7	.	CANARREGYEQCF	TGTGCCAACGCCCGGCGGGAAGGCTACGAGCAGTGCTTC
TRBV30	many	TRBJ2-5	TRBD2	CAWSVASGETQYF	TGTGCCTGGAGTGTGGCTAGCGGGGAGACCCAGTACTTC
TRBV6-1	.	TRBJ2-3	TRBD2	CAMRLAGLSTDTQYF	TGTGCCATGAGACTAGCGGGACTGAGCACAGATACGCAGTACTTT
TRBV12-3/TRBV12-4	many	TRBJ1-1	.	CASSFGGVSAEAFF	TGTGCCAGCAGTTTCGGAGGGGTGTCCGCTGAAGCTTTCTTT
TRBV11-1	.	TRBJ2-7	.	CASSSEGQSHEQYF	TGTGCCAGCAGTTCGGAGGGACAATCCCACGAGCAGTACTTC
TRBV6-2/TRBV6-3	many	TRBJ2-3	TRBD2	CASSDSGPPTDTQYF	TGTGCCAGCAGTGATAGCGGGCCCCCCACAGATACGCAGTATTTT
TRBV6-1	.	TRBJ1-5	.	CASKTDGVHYQPQHF	TGTGCCAGCAAGACGGACGGGGTACACTATCAGCCCCAGCATTTT
TRBV6-2/TRBV6-3	.	TRBJ2-1	TRBD2	CASQSGEGSYNGQFF	TGTGCCAGTCAGAGCGGGGAGGGCTCCTACAATGGGCAGTTCTTC
TRBV10-2	many	TRBJ1-1	TRBD1	CASSEHFQGDTEAFF	TGCGCCAGCAGTGAGCACTTTCAGGGGGACACTGAAGCTTTCTTT
TRBV7-9	.	TRBJ2-7	TRBD2	CASSHPGLAENYEQYF	TGTGCCAGCAGCCACCCGGGACTAGCGGAAAACTACGAGCAGTACTTC
TRBV11-2	.	TRBJ1-1	TRBD1	CASSSTRGFGAFF	TGTGCCAGCAGCTCCACCAGGGGGTTTGGAGCTTTCTTT
TRBV4-1	.	TRBJ1-2	.	CASSRVSPYYDYTF	TGTGCCAGCAGCCGAGTTTCACCGTACTATGACTACACCTTC
TRBV6-5	many	TRBJ1-2	TRBD1	CASRGTGRTNYGYTF	TGTGCCAGCAGGGGGACAGGTCGGACTAACTATGGCTACACCTTC